The 14 T cell receptor beta chains reported below all come from one sample, sequenced in a study of blood T cell repertoires in COVID-19. Produced via immunoSEQ multiplex PCR; TCRdb's table is partial and in-frame only. The sample includes roughly 160,000 clones, just over 85% of them seen just once. The sequenced material came from peripheral blood. The source is a man aged 55 to 70 with acute or convalescent COVID-19.

Only a few counts were recorded for this clone. The CDR3 loop reads CASSLGLAGPYNEQFF. For the CDR3, the DNA is TGTGCCAGCAGTCTCGGACTAGCGGGACCATACAATGAGCAGTTCTTC. The chain uses TRBV2 and TRBJ2-1, with 12 bases matching TRBD2. The V segment lost 5 bases and the J segment 4 bases; nucleotides outside the gene matches: 6. The CDR3 is 16 amino acids. In germline, CDR1 is SNHLY, CDR2 FYNNEI.

V is TRBV29-1 and J is TRBJ2-1; TRBD2 agrees at 11 bases. The germline gives CDR1 SQVTM, CDR2 ANQGSEA. The junction had 9 bases not matched to a gene; V was cut back by 6 bases and J by 5 bases. The length of the CDR3 is 15 residues. The DNA of the CDR3 is TGCAGCGTCGGGACTAGCGGAAGAGAGGACAATGAGCAGTTCTTC. Translated: CSVGTSGREDNEQFF.

This chain links TRBV9 with TRBJ1-5, with 7 bases matching TRBD1. After removal of 3 bases from V and 3 bases from J, the junction contained 3 bases not matched to a gene. Germline lookup yields CDR1 SGDLS and CDR2 YYNGEE. CDR3 length: 14 residues. CDR3 region: CASSATGNNQPQHF. The CDR3 DNA reads TGTGCCAGCAGCGCGACAGGGAACAATCAGCCCCAGCATTTT. Using reference TRBV9 and TRBJ1-5 for the parts outside the CDR3, the full variable domain is DSGVTQTPKHLITATGQRVTLRCSPRSGDLSVYWYQQSLDQGLQFLIQYYNGEERAKGNILERFSAQQFPDLHSELNLSSLELGDSALYFCASSATGNNQPQHFGDGTRLSIL.

The J gene is TRBJ2-2, the V gene TRBV5-1; 9 nucleotides agree with TRBD2. J lost 5 bases, V lost 6 bases, and 11 bases had no gene match. There are 16 residues in the CDR3. CDR1 and CDR2 (germline): SGHRS, YFSETQ. CDR3 in amino acids: CASNEAGGPATGELFF. The CDR3, as DNA: TGCGCCAGCAACGAGGCGGGAGGGCCGGCGACCGGGGAGCTGTTTTTT.

This clone was picked up one time. The chain recombines TRBV24-1 with TRBJ2-7, with 13 bases lining up with TRBD2. The CDR3 runs 16 residues. Germline V gene sequence: CDR1 KGHDR, CDR2 SFDVKD. Trimming removed 4 bases from V and 2 bases from J; junction bases left unmatched: 4. CDR3 region: CATSEVGTSGTYEQYF. Here the CDR3 DNA reads TGTGCCACCAGTGAAGTCGGGACTAGCGGGACCTACGAGCAGTACTTC.

The chain employs TRBV5-1 and TRBJ1-2; D is perhaps TRBD1 (6 bases). Germline CDR1 is SGHRS and CDR2 is YFSETQ. The length of the CDR3 is 12 residues. Deletions cut 1 base from V and 9 bases from J, with 10 bases between. CDR3 in amino acids: CASSLNRDRYTF. CDR3 nucleotide sequence: TGCGCCAGCAGCTTGAACAGGGACCGCTACACCTTC.

The sample holds a few counts of this clone. The chain's CDR3 is CASSRGTSGRYLYNEQFF. CDR3 sequence (DNA): TGTGCCAGCAGCCGTGGGACTAGCGGGAGGTACCTCTACAATGAGCAGTTCTTC. The rearrangement uses TRBV7-3 and TRBJ2-1; 15 bases fit TRBD2. This CDR3 spans 18 amino acids. After removal of 5 bases from V and 3 bases from J, the junction contained 8 bases not matched to a gene. Germline V gene data show CDR1 as SGHTA and CDR2 as FQGTGA.

The chain has TRBV5-4 and TRBJ1-1; maybe TRBD1 (5 bases). The CDR3 has 14 residues. Trimming left V 0 bases short and J 1 base short, with 7 bases between. Germline V gene lookup returns CDR1 SGHNT and CDR2 YYREEE (reference sequence). In DNA, the CDR3 is TGTGCCAGCAGCTTGGTCGGGGGGAACACTGAAGCTTTCTTT. It encodes CASSLVGGNTEAFF.

This chain connects TRBV5-4 to TRBJ2-5; 13 nucleotides agree with TRBD2. The CDR3 length is 16 residues. Germline lookup yields CDR1 SGHNT and CDR2 YYREEE (reference sequence). J was trimmed by 3 bases and V by 4 bases; bases with no gene match: 6. The CDR3 DNA reads as TGTGCCAGCAGCCATCCCGGGACTAGCGGGGAAGAGACCCAGTACTTC. Its translation: CASSHPGTSGEETQYF.

The chain carries TRBV5-1 and TRBJ1-6; TRBD1 might be the D (6 bases). Per germline, CDR1 SGHRS and CDR2 YFSETQ. V lost 0 bases to trimming and J lost 8 bases, with 18 bases between them. The CDR3 extends over 17 amino acids. In DNA, the CDR3 is TGCGCCAGCAGCTTGGGTCGGAAATTGGGGGCATATTCACCCCTCCACTTT. Encoded protein: CASSLGRKLGAYSPLHF.

The CDR3 loop is CASSNTLNTEAFF. The CDR3, as DNA: TGTGCCAGCAGTAACACCCTGAACACTGAAGCTTTCTTT. The chain uses TRBV6-4 and TRBJ1-1; unclear D gene. CDR1 is MRHNA and CDR2 is SNTAGT in the germline V gene. Trimming removed 5 bases from V and 0 bases from J, with 7 bases in between. CDR3 length: 13 amino acids.

The CDR3 coding sequence is TGTGCCATCAGTGAGGCTAGCGGGAGGGTCGGCGAGACCCAGTACTTC. Translating it yields CAISEASGRVGETQYF. The chain carries TRBV10-3 and TRBJ2-5, with TRBD2 matching over 12 bases. This CDR3 has 16 amino acids. The V segment lost 2 bases and the J segment 5 bases; nucleotides outside the gene matches: 6. CDR1 ENHRY and CDR2 SYGVKD come from the germline V gene.

The chain couples TRBV9 to TRBJ2-2; 9 positions match TRBD2. Trimming at V came to 0 bases and at J to 4 bases, leaving 7 bases not matched to a gene. The germline gives CDR1 SGDLS, CDR2 YYNGEE. The CDR3 totals 17 residues. The CDR3 sequence: CASSVGGLARGTGELFF. The CDR3 DNA sequence: TGTGCCAGCAGCGTAGGAGGACTAGCGAGGGGCACCGGGGAGCTGTTTTTT.

The V call is TRBV27, the J call TRBJ1-2; no firm D call. Per the germline V gene, CDR1 is MNHEY and CDR2 is SMNVEV (reference sequence). V was shortened by 2 bases and J by 1 base, with 5 bases between the two germline ends. The CDR3 is 13 residues long. CDR3 nucleotides: TGTGCCAGCAGTTTAGGCTTTAACTATGGCTACACCTTC. Residues: CASSLGFNYGYTF.